Included here is one TCR beta chain sequence, with context. The antigen is not known. Each CDR3 protein is one row after TCRdb ran MiXCR on the 5' RACE reads. The table records 750,000 to 850,000 distinct CDR3 sequences, about an eighth of them present only once. V was clipped by 3 bases and J by 3 bases, with 7 bases between them. Germline assignment: CDR1 SGDLS and CDR2 YYNGEE. This CDR3 comprises 13 residues. The sample belongs to a study of CD8 T cells in ankylosing spondylitis. Study-level results: Significant enrichment of disease-linked clones was reported in matched ankylosing spondylitis synovial fluid. CD8+ by phenotype, disease-linked clones were relatively rare in peripheral blood. For ankylosing spondylitis blood, a TCR beta motif of seven to nine highly homologous variants appeared characteristic.

V is TRBV9 and J is TRBJ2-1, with a tentative D call TRBD1 (5 bases). The specimen was blood, either unsorted or a sorted T cell fraction (not recorded which). The sequence came from a male donor with ankylosing spondylitis. DNA for the CDR3: TGTGCCAGCAGCGCAGGGATCTACAATGAGCAGTTCTTC. As protein: CASSAGIYNEQFF.